This entry concerns a single T cell receptor (beta chain). This entry belongs to a study of blood T cell repertoires in COVID-19. Whole-study context: From the United States, Italy and Spain came samples of acute and convalescent COVID-19. Sources were T cells, B-cell-depleted T cells, or PBMCs; the material itself was cDNA or gDNA.

The assay was immunoSEQ multiplex PCR, and TCRdb's table has in-frame clones only and misses some. Here the sample spans 150,000 or so clones, over 75% being singletons. Sequencing was performed on peripheral blood. The sequence came from a man younger than 30 with COVID-19, enrolled during active disease.

CDR3 coding DNA: TGTGCCAGCAGCGATAGTCCGGGACTAGCTACCGGGGAGCTGTTTTTT. Translated: CASSDSPGLATGELFF. The chain couples TRBV9 to TRBJ2-2; 9 bases fit TRBD2. This CDR3 region has 16 residues. Germline lookup yields CDR1 SGDLS and CDR2 YYNGEE. The V segment lost 3 bases and the J segment 5 bases; nucleotides outside the gene matches: 8.